What follows are 21 T cell receptor beta chains derived from one specimen sequenced in a study of shared clonotypes between healthy human individuals. Terminally differentiated effector memory CD45RA+ cells were left out of the naive CD8 fraction, which was CD45RO-negative and positively selected for CCR7. Generated by immunoSEQ multiplex PCR, the TCRdb table keeps only in-frame clones and is missing some. Of about 2 million clones in the sample, approximately 94% are singletons; the top ten hold 1% to 1.5%. The sequenced sample consisted of naive CD8+ T cells sorted from blood. The receptors were sampled from a young man in good health.

This rearrangement joins TRBV28 to TRBJ1-4; TRBD1 might be the D (6 bases). V lost 3 bases to trimming and J lost 6 bases, with 17 bases between them. Germline V CDR1 and CDR2: MDHEN, SYDVKM. This CDR3 comprises 16 residues. The CDR3, as DNA: TGTGCCAGCAGTTTGGCAGGGGAGGGTCCGGATGAAAAACTGTTTTTT. Protein: CASSLAGEGPDEKLFF.

This clone appeared once. V and J are TRBV4-3 and TRBJ2-1; D assignment may be TRBD1 or TRBD2 (5 bases each). The CDR3 is 14 amino acids. V lost 0 bases to trimming and J lost 7 bases, with 10 bases between them. In germline, CDR1 is LGHNA, CDR2 YSLEER. The CDR3: CASSQEGTWNEQFF. DNA for the CDR3: TGCGCCAGCAGCCAAGAAGGGACGTGGAATGAGCAGTTCTTC.

The chain couples TRBV13 to TRBJ2-3, with D possibly being TRBD2 (5 bases). The germline V and J ends were trimmed by 5 bases and 3 bases, with 12 bases remaining between them. CDR1 PRHDT and CDR2 FYEKMQ come from the germline V gene (reference sequence). The CDR3 length is 14 residues. The CDR3 reads CASSLRTETDTQYF. The CDR3 nucleotides are TGTGCCAGCAGCCTTCGGACTGAAACAGATACGCAGTATTTT.

The chain uses TRBV11-1 and TRBJ1-2; 7 bases are a match to TRBD1. The CDR3 spans 15 residues. V trimming: 5 bases; J trimming: 4 bases; junction bases outside the gene matches: 10. Germline loops: CDR1 SGHAT, CDR2 FQDESV (reference sequence). In nucleotides, the CDR3 is TGTGCCAGCAGCCATAAGACAGGGAGTGGCTATGGCTACACCTTC. Translation: CASSHKTGSGYGYTF. Supplemented by reference TRBV11-1 and TRBJ1-2, the full variable domain reads EAEVAQSPRYKITEKSQAVAFWCDPISGHATLYWYRQILGQGPELLVQFQDESVVDDSQLPKDRFSAERLKGVDSTLKIQPAELGDSAMYLCASSHKTGSGYGYTFGSGTRLTVV.

The V and J genes are TRBV5-1 and TRBJ2-1; D may be TRBD1 (6 bases). Germline V gene lookup returns CDR1 SGHRS and CDR2 YFSETQ. V was pared by 4 bases and J by 0 bases, with 11 bases between. The CDR3 extends over 15 amino acids. CDR3: CASSTQQGSYNEQFF. The CDR3, as DNA: TGCGCCAGCAGCACTCAACAGGGCTCCTACAATGAGCAGTTCTTC.

This chain joins TRBV6-5 and TRBJ1-1, with D possibly TRBD1 on 6 matching bases. CDR3 length: 14 residues. V lost 3 bases and J 7 bases, leaving 15 bases between the germline ends. Germline loops: CDR1 MNHEY, CDR2 SVGAGI. The CDR3 protein is CASSYSHQGYEAFF. CDR3 DNA sequence: TGTGCCAGCAGTTATTCCCACCAGGGGTATGAAGCTTTCTTT.

The J gene is TRBJ1-1, the V gene TRBV7-9, with 8 bases that match TRBD1. The germline gives CDR1 SEHNR, CDR2 FQNEAQ (reference sequence). The trim removed 2 bases at V and 1 base at J, leaving 6 bases unmatched. This CDR3 spans 16 amino acids. The CDR3 protein is CASSLLKGQGNTEAFF. Written as DNA, the CDR3 is TGTGCCAGCAGCTTACTTAAAGGACAGGGGAACACTGAAGCTTTCTTT.

The chain has TRBV19 and TRBJ2-2; D ambiguous. Germline-derived CDR1 and CDR2 are LNHDA and SQIVND (reference sequence). Trimming removed 5 bases from V and 7 bases from J, with 11 bases in between. This CDR3 has 13 amino acids. CDR3 region: CASSSTANGELFF. The DNA for the CDR3 is TGTGCCAGTAGTTCTACAGCGAACGGGGAGCTGTTTTTT.

This sequence joins TRBV18 and TRBJ2-3; 8 bases fit TRBD1. The CDR3 length is 17 residues. V gave up 1 base and J gave up 4 bases; unmatched junction bases: 10. Germline lookup yields CDR1 KGHSH and CDR2 LQKENI. The CDR3 sequence: CASSPQYPQGVADTQYF. CDR3 sequence (DNA): TGTGCCAGCTCACCACAGTACCCACAGGGGGTAGCAGATACGCAGTATTTT.

On this clone: The sample has other DNA sequences that encode this CDR3 too. The chain uses TRBV6-5 and TRBJ1-5; 7 nucleotides line up with TRBD1. Germline V gene data show CDR1 as MNHEY and CDR2 as SVGAGI. J gave up 4 bases and V 7 bases, and 4 bases lay outside the gene matches. This CDR3 region has 13 residues. CDR3 in amino acids: CASTPGGNQPQHF. CDR3 DNA: TGTGCCAGCACCCCAGGGGGTAATCAGCCCCAGCATTTT.

In the case of this clone: Distinct nucleotide sequences in the sample also encode this CDR3. The CDR3, as DNA: TGTGCCAGCAGCTTACCAGGGGATACGCAGTATTTT. Translating it yields CASSLPGDTQYF. The chain is built from TRBV7-9 and TRBJ2-3; TRBD1 might be the D (5 bases). With 2 bases removed from V and 6 bases from J, the gap between germline ends came to 6 bases. The CDR3 totals 12 residues. In germline, CDR1 is SEHNR, CDR2 FQNEAQ (reference sequence).

The chain combines TRBV29-1 with TRBJ1-2, with D uncertain. Germline-derived CDR1 and CDR2 are SQVTM and ANQGSEA. The CDR3 is made up of 14 amino acids. V gave up 6 bases and J gave up 4 bases, with 18 bases separating them. This chain's CDR3 is CSVKTLDTVYGYTF. The CDR3 bases are TGCAGCGTAAAAACCCTCGACACCGTCTATGGCTACACCTTC.

This chain uses TRBV28 with TRBJ1-1, with D perhaps matching TRBD1 (5 bases). The germline gives CDR1 MDHEN, CDR2 SYDVKM. This CDR3 spans 14 amino acids. V lost 4 bases and J lost 5, with 14 bases in between. The CDR3 DNA reads as TGTGCCAGCAGTTATGACCTGGGGGGGACTGAAGCTTTCTTT. It specifies CASSYDLGGTEAFF.

The rearrangement links TRBV11-2 to TRBJ2-7; D remains ambiguous. Germline CDR1 SGHAT, CDR2 FQNNGV. This CDR3 comprises 14 residues. Deletions cut 1 base from V and 12 bases from J, with 19 bases between. The CDR3 is CASSLVRQEEGPYF. Here the CDR3 DNA reads TGTGCCAGCAGCTTAGTACGTCAGGAAGAAGGGCCGTACTTC.

V usage is TRBV4-1 and J usage is TRBJ2-1; 11 bases fit TRBD2. This CDR3 is built from 17 residues. Germline CDR1 and CDR2: MGHRA and YSYEKL. The J segment lost 8 bases and the V segment lost 2 bases, leaving 11 bases of the junction unmatched. DNA of the CDR3: TGCGCCAGCAGCCAACTCTTGCCCGGGACTAGCGGATATGAGCAGTTCTTC. Protein: CASSQLLPGTSGYEQFF.

This chain connects TRBV4-1 to TRBJ1-2, with 7 bases matching TRBD1. Germline-derived CDR1 and CDR2 are MGHRA and YSYEKL. Trimming took 7 bases from V and 5 from J; bases not matched to a gene: 13. The CDR3 length is 15 residues. CDR3 nucleotide sequence: TGCGCCAGCACCGTTGGCCAGGGGGTCCAGTATGGCTACACCTTC. Translated, it gives CASTVGQGVQYGYTF.

This clone was seen more than once but under ten times. The chain employs TRBV2 and TRBJ1-2; TRBD1 matches 7 bases. Looked up from germline, CDR1 is SNHLY and CDR2 is FYNNEI. With V trimmed by 4 bases and J by 4 bases, 6 bases remained unmatched. The CDR3 extends over 14 amino acids. The CDR3 sequence: CASSGQGHGYGYTF. The CDR3 nucleotides read TGTGCCAGCAGTGGACAGGGTCATGGCTATGGCTACACCTTC. Together with reference TRBV2 and TRBJ1-2, the CDR3 gives the full variable domain: EPEVTQTPSHQVTQMGQEVILRCVPISNHLYFYWYRQILGQKVEFLVSFYNNEISEKSEIFDDQFSVERPDGSNFTLKIRSTKLEDSAMYFCASSGQGHGYGYTFGSGTRLTVV.

The count of this clone is one. This chain joins TRBV2 and TRBJ2-3; 12 bases match TRBD2. The junction had 5 bases not matched to a gene; V was cut back by 6 bases and J by 1 base. In germline, CDR1 is SNHLY, CDR2 FYNNEI. The CDR3 totals 16 residues. The CDR3 region has the DNA TGTGCCAGCAGCCAACCTAGCGGGGGGGGCACAGATACGCAGTATTTT. It specifies CASSQPSGGGTDTQYF.

The rearrangement uses TRBV4-1 and TRBJ2-1; 11 bases map to TRBD2. The CDR3 length is 16 residues. Germline values: CDR1 MGHRA, CDR2 YSYEKL. Trimming took 1 base from V and 3 from J; bases not matched to a gene: 2. In DNA form, the CDR3 reads TGCGCCAGCAGCCAAGCTAGCGGGGGGTTCTACAATGAGCAGTTCTTC. It is translated as CASSQASGGFYNEQFF.

This clone was observed a few times. In DNA form, the CDR3 reads TGTGCCAGTAGTTTGAGTTGGGACGGTCACTATGGCTACACCTTC. Amino acids: CASSLSWDGHYGYTF. The chain links TRBV19 to TRBJ1-2; maybe TRBD1 (5 bases). V gave up 5 bases and J gave up 3 bases, with 16 bases separating them. The CDR3 has 15 residues. Per germline, CDR1 LNHDA and CDR2 SQIVND (reference sequence).

This chain connects TRBV30 to TRBJ2-7; D perhaps matches TRBD2 (5 bases). The CDR3 contains 13 residues. V shed 2 bases and J shed 4 bases, with 12 bases lying between them. Germline V gene sequence: CDR1 GTSNPN, CDR2 SVGIG (reference sequence). The CDR3 sequence: CAWSHNTGYEQYF. CDR3 bases: TGTGCCTGGAGTCACAACACGGGGTACGAGCAGTACTTC.